The 27 T cell receptor beta chains listed next were all sequenced from one sample in a study of blood T cell repertoires in COVID-19. The method was immunoSEQ multiplex PCR; TCRdb's version includes in-frame clones alone and lacks a portion of them. The repertoire has some 41,000 clones, around 90% of them found once; the top ten carry around 10%. Sequencing used peripheral blood. The origin of the receptors is a woman of 80 years or more with active COVID-19.

This rearrangement joins TRBV30 to TRBJ1-4, with a possible D match to TRBD1 (5 bases). The CDR3 is 17 amino acids. Germline CDR1 and CDR2: GTSNPN and SVGIG (reference sequence). The V and J ends lost 2 bases and 0 bases respectively, with 16 bases between them. CDR3 in DNA: TGTGCCTGGAGTACCGACAGAAAGTTAGCAACTAATGAAAAACTGTTTTTT. Translating it yields CAWSTDRKLATNEKLFF. Variable domain in full (rest from reference TRBV30 and TRBJ1-4): SQTIHQWPATLVQPVGSPLSLECTVEGTSNPNLYWYRQAAGRGLQLLFYSVGIGQISSEVPQNLSASRPQDRQFILSSKKLLLSDSGFYLCAWSTDRKLATNEKLFFGSGTQLSVL.

The chain has TRBV28 and TRBJ2-1, with 10 bases aligning to TRBD2. The V segment lost 6 bases and the J segment 2 bases; nucleotides outside the gene matches: 7. The CDR3 length is 16 residues. CDR1 and CDR2 from the germline V gene are MDHEN and SYDVKM. The CDR3 bases are TGTGCCAGCAGGACCGCGCTAGCGGGGGCCTACAATGAGCAGTTCTTC. Encoded protein: CASRTALAGAYNEQFF.

V gene TRBV7-2 combines with J gene TRBJ2-7, with 8 positions matching TRBD2. Germline V CDR1 and CDR2: SGHTA, FQGNSA. This CDR3 contains 16 residues. The trim removed 2 bases at V and 0 bases at J, leaving 6 bases unmatched. DNA for the CDR3: TGTGCCAGCAGCTTACGGAGCGGGGGCGGCTCCTACGAGCAGTACTTC. This translates into CASSLRSGGGSYEQYF. The complete variable domain, with remaining parts taken from reference TRBV7-2 and TRBJ2-7, reads GAGVSQSPSNKVTEKGKDVELRCDPISGHTALYWYRQSLGQGLEFLIYFQGNSAPDKSGLPSDRFSAERTGGSVSTLTIQRTQQEDSAVYLCASSLRSGGGSYEQYFGPGTRLTVT.

The V call is TRBV29-1, the J call TRBJ1-5, with 11 bases identical to TRBD1. Germline V gives CDR1 SQVTM, CDR2 ANQGSEA. The CDR3 sequence is 16 residues long. Unmatched junction bases numbered 9, after V lost 6 bases and J lost 2 bases. As DNA, the CDR3 is TGCAGCGTAGCCGGGACAGGGGGTTCAGGCAATCAGCCCCAGCATTTT. Protein sequence: CSVAGTGGSGNQPQHF.

The J gene is TRBJ1-4, the V gene TRBV5-1; a possible D gene is TRBD1 (6 bases). The CDR3 is 14 amino acids. Deletions cut 0 bases from V and 8 bases from J, with 11 bases between. Germline assignment: CDR1 SGHRS and CDR2 YFSETQ. CDR3 residues: CASSLASDSEKLFF. DNA of the CDR3: TGCGCCAGCAGCTTGGCATCGGACAGCGAAAAACTGTTTTTT.

The rearrangement joins TRBV20-1 to TRBJ1-2; a possible D gene is TRBD1 (6 bases). Per the germline V gene, CDR1 is DFQATT and CDR2 is SNEGSKA (reference sequence). Trimming cost V 6 bases and J 10 bases, with 15 bases left between them. The CDR3 covers 11 residues. The CDR3 DNA is TGCAGTGCGCGGACAGTTTGGATCTACACCTTC. This codes for CSARTVWIYTF.

The chain joins TRBV6-2 or TRBV6-3 to TRBJ1-5, with 9 bases matching TRBD1. The germline V gene has CDR1 MNHEY and CDR2 SVGEGT. The V segment lost 5 bases and the J segment 7 bases; nucleotides outside the gene matches: 6. This CDR3 has 14 amino acids. The CDR3 is CASSRDRVGQPQHF. Here the CDR3 DNA reads TGTGCCAGCAGTCGGGACAGGGTAGGCCAGCCCCAGCATTTT.

The chain has TRBV28 and TRBJ1-1; 11 bases match TRBD1. Per the germline V gene, CDR1 is MDHEN and CDR2 is SYDVKM. Trimming took 5 bases from V and 1 from J; bases not matched to a gene: 6. The CDR3 is 16 residues long. CDR3 bases: TGTGCCAGCAGTCGATCCGGGACAGGGGGGAACACTGAAGCTTTCTTT. This translates into CASSRSGTGGNTEAFF.

The V call is TRBV7-2, the J call TRBJ1-2; D unresolved. The CDR3 extends over 15 amino acids. Germline assignment: CDR1 SGHTA and CDR2 FQGNSA. The germline V and J ends were trimmed by 5 bases and 2 bases, with 15 bases remaining between them. The CDR3: CASSLRRGGNYGYTF. CDR3 bases: TGTGCCAGCAGCCTAAGGAGAGGTGGGAACTATGGCTACACCTTC. The full variable domain, completed using reference TRBV7-2 and TRBJ1-2, is GAGVSQSPSNKVTEKGKDVELRCDPISGHTALYWYRQSLGQGLEFLIYFQGNSAPDKSGLPSDRFSAERTGGSVSTLTIQRTQQEDSAVYLCASSLRRGGNYGYTFGSGTRLTVV.

J is TRBJ2-3 and V is TRBV28; TRBD1 aligns across 9 bases. Germline V gene data show CDR1 as MDHEN and CDR2 as SYDVKM. The CDR3 is made up of 12 amino acids. J lost 5 bases, V lost 8 bases, and 2 bases had no gene match. The CDR3 reads CASGTGIDTQYF. The CDR3 DNA reads TGTGCCAGCGGGACAGGGATAGATACGCAGTATTTT.

The chain recombines TRBV5-6 with TRBJ2-6, with D maybe TRBD2 (6 bases). Germline CDR1 SGHDT, CDR2 YYEEEE. Trimming left V 1 base short and J 2 bases short, with 7 bases between. The CDR3 totals 15 residues. CDR3 protein: CASSLWGAGANVLTF. The CDR3 DNA is TGTGCCAGCAGCTTGTGGGGGGCTGGGGCCAACGTCCTGACTTTC.

The chain has TRBV27 and TRBJ2-5, with D tentatively TRBD1 (5 bases). With 1 base removed from V and 1 base from J, the gap between germline ends came to 7 bases. CDR1 and CDR2 from the germline V gene are MNHEY and SMNVEV (reference sequence). This CDR3 comprises 14 residues. The CDR3 DNA is TGTGCCAGCAGTTTATGGCAGGGCCAAGAGACCCAGTACTTC. Translation: CASSLWQGQETQYF.

The chain joins TRBV28 to TRBJ2-7, with a possible D match to TRBD1 (6 bases). The CDR3 loop spans 14 amino acids. With 5 bases removed from V and 2 bases from J, the gap between germline ends came to 13 bases. Germline V gene lookup returns CDR1 MDHEN and CDR2 SYDVKM. The CDR3 reads CASSQRTATYEQYF. CDR3 nucleotide sequence: TGTGCCAGCAGTCAAAGGACAGCTACCTACGAGCAGTACTTC.

The chain uses TRBV19 and TRBJ2-7; D call uncertain. V dropped 5 bases and J dropped 5 bases, with 13 bases sitting between them. The CDR3 length is 13 residues. Germline V gene sequence: CDR1 LNHDA, CDR2 SQIVND (reference sequence). CDR3 amino acids: CASSSLLGNEQYF. The CDR3 bases are TGTGCCAGTAGTTCACTATTGGGTAACGAGCAGTACTTC.

J is TRBJ2-3 and V is TRBV7-2, with 9 positions matching TRBD1. The CDR3 consists of 13 residues. V lost 9 bases and J lost 3; bases outside the gene matches: 4. From germline, CDR1 is SGHTA and CDR2 FQGNSA. CDR3: CASRQGGTDTQYF. DNA of the CDR3: TGTGCCAGTCGACAGGGGGGAACAGATACGCAGTATTTT.

The chain joins TRBV10-3 to TRBJ1-3, with unresolved D. The germline V gene has CDR1 ENHRY and CDR2 SYGVKD. The V gene lost 4 bases and the J gene lost 1 base, with 8 bases spanning the gap. This CDR3 contains 14 residues. CDR3 residues: CAISAAESGNTIYF. The CDR3 coding sequence is TGTGCCATCAGTGCGGCGGAATCTGGAAACACCATATATTTT.

This clone was observed once. The chain has TRBV30 and TRBJ1-5; D is possibly TRBD1 (6 bases). There are 14 residues in the CDR3. Germline V gives CDR1 GTSNPN, CDR2 SVGIG (reference sequence). Trimming shortened V by 0 bases and J by 6 bases, and 12 bases separated the two germline ends. This CDR3 is CAWSVLQGTQPQHF. As DNA, the CDR3 is TGTGCCTGGAGTGTACTACAGGGCACTCAGCCCCAGCATTTT.

The chain is built from TRBV5-6 and TRBJ1-5, with a possible D match to TRBD1 (6 bases). The CDR3 has 16 amino acids. Germline V lookup: CDR1 SGHDT, CDR2 YYEEEE. The germline V and J ends were trimmed by 3 bases and 0 bases, with 13 bases remaining between them. The CDR3, as DNA: TGTGCCAGCAGCTGGGGGGGCTACTCTAGCAATCAGCCCCAGCATTTT. As protein: CASSWGGYSSNQPQHF.

The chain links TRBV5-1 to TRBJ1-2; TRBD1 aligns across 8 bases. The CDR3 extends over 14 amino acids. With V trimmed by 0 bases and J by 7 bases, 5 bases remained unmatched. Germline values: CDR1 SGHRS, CDR2 YFSETQ. Here the CDR3 DNA reads TGCGCCAGCAGCTTGGCCGAGGACAGGGCTGGCTACACCTTC. The encoded protein is CASSLAEDRAGYTF.

V gene TRBV7-2 combines with J gene TRBJ2-3; TRBD2 matches 7 bases. The germline CDR1 and CDR2 sequences are SGHTA and FQGNSA. The CDR3 is 16 amino acids. The junction had 8 bases not matched to a gene; V was cut back by 1 base and J by 4 bases. The CDR3 coding sequence is TGTGCCAGCAGCTTAGGAGTAAATCGGGGGGCAGATACGCAGTATTTT. Amino acid sequence: CASSLGVNRGADTQYF.

This clone was recorded once. The V gene is TRBV30, the J gene TRBJ1-2; 9 bases match TRBD1. The V gene's germline CDR1 is GTSNPN and CDR2 SVGIG (reference sequence). Trimming took 7 bases from V and 7 from J; bases not matched to a gene: 10. The CDR3 runs 13 residues. CDR3 sequence: CASSGTGLSGYTF. The CDR3 DNA reads as TGTGCCTCGTCCGGGACAGGGCTTTCTGGCTACACCTTC. Full variable domain (outside the CDR3, taken from reference TRBV30 and TRBJ1-2): SQTIHQWPATLVQPVGSPLSLECTVEGTSNPNLYWYRQAAGRGLQLLFYSVGIGQISSEVPQNLSASRPQDRQFILSSKKLLLSDSGFYLCASSGTGLSGYTFGSGTRLTVV.

The chain couples TRBV6-2 or TRBV6-3 to TRBJ2-7; 9 bases map to TRBD1. With 8 bases clipped from V and 3 bases from J, the junction kept 11 bases outside the gene matches. The CDR3 is 15 amino acids. Germline-derived CDR1 and CDR2 are MNHEY and SVGEGT. The CDR3 coding sequence is TGTGCCAGCCGCCCACAGGGGACAGGGAACTACGAGCAGTACTTC. Translation gives CASRPQGTGNYEQYF.

The V call is TRBV29-1, the J call TRBJ2-7, with 7 bases matching TRBD2. Trimming took 6 bases from V and 1 from J; bases not matched to a gene: 9. The CDR3 consists of 14 residues. Germline CDR1 SQVTM, CDR2 ANQGSEA. In nucleotides, the CDR3 is TGCAGCGTAGGGCTGGCGGGGGAGTCCTACGAGCAGTACTTC. Protein sequence: CSVGLAGESYEQYF.

The V call is TRBV19, the J call TRBJ1-2, with 8 bases aligning to TRBD1. J gave up 2 bases and V 6 bases, and 2 bases lay outside the gene matches. The CDR3 extends over 13 amino acids. Germline CDR1 reads LNHDA; CDR2 reads SQIVND (reference sequence). Written as DNA, the CDR3 is TGTGCCAGTAGGAGGACAGGGAACTATGGCTACACCTTC. This codes for CASRRTGNYGYTF.

The rearrangement joins TRBV4-3 to TRBJ2-1, with a tentative D call TRBD1 (6 bases). Trimming pared 4 bases from V and 10 bases from J, leaving 14 bases between. The CDR3 has 13 amino acids. From germline, CDR1 is LGHNA and CDR2 YSLEER. CDR3: CASSLSTGQEQFF. DNA for the CDR3: TGCGCCAGCAGCCTATCCACCGGACAGGAGCAGTTCTTC.

J is TRBJ2-3 and V is TRBV4-2; D not certain. This CDR3 spans 14 amino acids. The V gene's germline CDR1 is LGHNA and CDR2 YNFKEQ. Trimming left V 0 bases short and J 5 bases short, with 9 bases between. CDR3 region: CASSQDLAEDTQYF. CDR3 DNA: TGTGCCAGCAGCCAAGATTTAGCCGAAGATACGCAGTATTTT.

The chain recombines TRBV4-2 with TRBJ2-6; D gene uncertain. Germline V gene sequence: CDR1 LGHNA, CDR2 YNFKEQ. The CDR3 loop spans 15 amino acids. Trimming shortened V by 3 bases and J by 0 bases, and 6 bases separated the two germline ends. CDR3 DNA: TGTGCCAGCAGCCACCTAAGCTCTGGGGCCAACGTCCTGACTTTC. Its protein product is CASSHLSSGANVLTF.